The clone carrying this T cell receptor (beta chain) was detected only a few times. Its antigen remains unknown. Researchers ran the PCR with 60 Vbeta and 13 Jbeta primers. The method was immunoSEQ multiplex PCR; TCRdb's version includes in-frame clones alone and lacks a portion of them. The sample carries approximately 88,000 clones, approximately 71% recorded once. The sample is drawn from a study of cytomegalovirus exposure and HLA in healthy donors. Study-level points and caveats: In an earlier analysis, in approximately 570 donors, most V segments appeared productive either ~87% or ~30% of the time. Beyond CMV serostatus, there was no information to go on about immune exposure. Later on, an analysis tied approximately 17,000 TCR beta sequences to HLA alleles at 0.05 false discovery rate. Upon later analysis, HLA-associated TCR beta chains proved more clonally expanded than other, equally common chains.

CDR1 and CDR2 (germline): SGHNT, YYREEE (reference sequence). The CDR3 consists of 14 residues. V gave up 2 bases and J gave up 1 base, with 9 bases separating them. The clonotype was recovered from a man aged 30 to 39 in good health and CMV-seronegative. Sequencing was carried out using PBMCs. The chain employs TRBV5-4 and TRBJ1-1, with D possibly TRBD1 on 6 matching bases. CDR3 residues: CASSFETGNTEAFF. The CDR3 DNA reads as TGTGCCAGCAGCTTTGAGACAGGGAACACTGAAGCTTTCTTT.